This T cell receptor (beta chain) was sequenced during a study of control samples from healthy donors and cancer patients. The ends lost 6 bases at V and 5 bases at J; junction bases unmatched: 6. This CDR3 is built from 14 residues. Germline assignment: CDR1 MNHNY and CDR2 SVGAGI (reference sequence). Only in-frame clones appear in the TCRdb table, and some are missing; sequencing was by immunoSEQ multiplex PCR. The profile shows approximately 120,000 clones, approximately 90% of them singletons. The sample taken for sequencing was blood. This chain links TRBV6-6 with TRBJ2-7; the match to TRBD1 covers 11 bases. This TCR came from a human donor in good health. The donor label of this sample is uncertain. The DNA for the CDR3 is TGTGCCAGCAGGGGACAGGGGGAAGGTGACGAGCAGTACTTC. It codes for CASRGQGEGDEQYF.